One T cell receptor (beta chain) is described in this entry. This clone came up once. This clone's antigen is unknown. No base quality information exists; no much larger clone differs at one position. The source of the sample is a study of cytomegalovirus exposure and HLA in healthy donors (dated by TCRdb to about 2017). With regard to the full study: In an earlier analysis of around 540 of the donors, less than 350 Gb of sequence data and 120 million or so unique TCR beta sequences from about 190 million T cells were reported. About 300 gigabases of sequencing data and some 85 million unique TCR sequences were included in an early release covering 550 to 800 HLA-typed donors. Of the 300 to 400 genotyped donors, approximately 82% fell in the genetic ancestry cluster associated with self-reported Caucasian donors. The study aimed to test whether signatures of past pathogen exposure could be identified by cataloging public T cell receptors. The study profiled the T cell repertoires of about 640 subjects by immunosequencing and related them to cytomegalovirus serostatus. Besides the first cohort of approximately 710 subjects, a separate validation cohort made up of roughly 120 different subjects was used. To predict cytomegalovirus infection status, the study combined high-throughput TCR immunosequencing, statistical association of individual TCRs with disease status, and machine learning. A later analysis re-examined previously published TCR beta repertoires from about 670 donors and added high-resolution HLA genotyping to investigate patterns of TCR occurrence. Rather than drawing on any new phenotypic data, the later analysis identified candidate immune exposures from TCR beta sequences and the way those sequences occurred across donors. An earlier analysis of 500 to 750 of the donors applied high-throughput TCR beta sequencing to assess whether each TCR beta V gene segment acted as functional or pseudogenic. Alongside the repertoire data, information on donor age, sex, ethnicity and CMV serostatus was compiled. A later genetic analysis used genome-wide SNP genotypes for about three fifths of the roughly 700 donors, treating that subset as a discovery cohort. Every repertoire in the discovery cohort had been generated on one and the same sequencing platform. Both class I and class II loci were covered by HLA typing, at four-digit resolution. Typing coverage differed by locus: A, B, C, DRB1 and DQB1 were typed in roughly 620-640 donors, DQA1 in approximately 520, DPA1 in around 610, and DPB1 in around 490. Because of strong linkage in the cohort, roughly five DR-DQ haplotypes were treated as single units for association and clustering. On average, around 200,000 unique TCR beta nucleotide sequences were sequenced per donor among 398 genotyped donors of the cohort, with about 19% of those sequences being non-productive.

What the authors observed across the whole study: Compared with equally common non-associated chains, HLA-associated TCR beta chains in a later analysis were more clonally expanded and had lower generation probabilities. Some IMGT-functional V segments, including TRBV6-2 and TRBV6-3, could not be told apart with the 87-base-pair reads, so those segments were excluded. Because HLA typing was unavailable for some donors at each locus, only the typed subset was used in association tests. Presence/absence analyses assumed roughly uniform sequencing depth across donors, an assumption that may not hold. According to a later genetic analysis, donors in an Asian-associated ancestry cluster had fewer N-insertions in productive TCRs than the approximately 630-donor mean. In a later analysis, TCR association rates were found to vary across HLA loci, with the most associated TCRs seen for DRB1 alleles and the fewest for HLA-C alleles. Correlated functional status among segregating V segments might be attributable to linkage disequilibrium, but an unknown experimental factor could not be ruled out. The authors suggested that the approach could potentially be extended to other disease states and immunological phenotypes. CMV serostatus was the only immune exposure information available for the cohort. A further reported finding was that TCR beta sequences accurately predicted the HLA-A and HLA-B alleles for most subjects in the first cohort. The study listed 170 or so TCR beta chains as associated with cytomegalovirus. According to a later analysis, parvovirus B19, influenza, CMV and Epstein-Barr virus appeared linked to several top co-occurrence clusters. This cohort had only TCR beta chains sequenced, and the lack of alpha or paired-chain data limited which features could be detected. Because counts were too low, roughly 16 rarely observed V segments, including chromosome 9 orphons, were excluded from the earlier analysis of some 590 of the donors. In both the original and validation cohorts, the classifier was reported to diagnose cytomegalovirus status with high specificity and sensitivity. In a later analysis, 16,951 TCR beta sequences were associated with specific HLA alleles at a false discovery rate of 0.05. According to a later analysis, most CMV-associated TCR beta chains appeared to be HLA-restricted, and the HLA associations seemed to be driven largely by CMV exposure. A group of highly shared sequence variants was considered likely to be a technical artifact of the sequencing pipeline. Strong co-occurrence of HLA alleles, especially DR and DQ, made assigning TCR associations to individual alleles difficult. In an earlier analysis of roughly 560 of the donors, most TCR beta V segments were observed in productive rearrangements about 90% or about 30% of the time, broadly matching IMGT annotations. An association between a missense DCLRE1C variant and V-gene and J-gene trimming of TCR beta chains was found in a later genetic analysis and replicated in an independent cohort. While some public TCRs were present in many individuals, most TCR sequences turned up only very rarely across donors. In vitro tests confirmed that a few of the cytomegalovirus-associated TCR beta chains recognize cytomegalovirus antigens.

In total, just over 650 healthy bone marrow donors made up the cohort. Cohort members were all nominally healthy when sampled, although unrecorded immune exposures were likely present. The donor tested CMV seropositive and was one of the 289 seropositive cohort members. Each donor provided a peripheral blood sample, and peripheral blood mononuclear cells were used for TCR beta sequencing. Genomic DNA was extracted from the blood cell samples with the Qiagen DNeasy Blood Extraction Kit. Trimming takes 4 bases off V and 5 bases off J; junction bases not matched to a gene: 11. From a lookup of the germline V gene, CDR1 and CDR2 are SGHRS and YFSETQ. The CDR3 holds 16 amino acids from the cysteine to the phenylalanine. This entry keeps only the CDR3 DNA: 48 bases, framed from base 1. The method behind the library was the immunoSEQ multiplex PCR assay. For the multiplex PCR, a mixture combining 60 forward primers for TCR Vbeta segments and 13 reverse primers for TCR Jbeta segments was used. The CDR3 region of rearranged TCR beta genes was amplified from genomic DNA by a multiplex PCR assay. On the Illumina HiSeq System, the amplified TCR beta libraries were sequenced as 87-base-pair reads. Regarding the original processing steps: A later analysis tallied around 87 million unique TCR beta chains across the approximately 670 repertoires, and around 10 million of those chains were shared by two or more donors. A nearest-neighbor algorithm error-corrected the raw reads and collapsed the reads into unique sequences, merging closely related sequences to remove PCR and sequencing errors. V, D and J gene segments were assigned by aligning CDR3 sequences to IMGT reference sequences. For a sequence to be retained, at least a six-nucleotide match to both a V gene segment and a J gene segment was required. Rearrangements were classified as productive when the CDR3 lacked stop codons and remained in frame with V and J, and all other rearrangements were classified as non-productive. CDR3 was defined by IMGT convention, running from the second conserved V-encoded cysteine to the conserved J-encoded phenylalanine. In an earlier analysis of roughly 580 of the donors, sequences lacking an unambiguous match to a single V gene segment were excluded. An earlier analysis of a few hundred of the donors classified V segments as functional when productive rearrangements were above 56.7% and as segregating when the standard deviation between donors was above 5%. A statistical classification framework was developed to diagnose cytomegalovirus status using the catalog of TCR beta chain sequences. V and J gene assignment, in a later analysis, came from comparing TCR nucleotide sequences with IMGT/GENE-DB human TR gene sequences. A later analysis assigned CDR3 sequences and most-parsimonious VDJ recombination scenarios with the TCRdist pipeline. A later analysis defined each TCR beta chain by its CDR3 amino acid sequence plus V-gene family, and excluded reads lacking a unique V-gene family. As a way to deal with suspected cross-contamination and a sequencing artifact, a later analysis dropped 450 to 600 nucleotide sequences that were highly shared and had low generation probability. A later analysis calculated a clonal expansion index for each public chain from normalized within-repertoire ranks of inferred template counts. In a later analysis, generation probabilities were computed using a VDJ recombination model fitted to out-of-frame rearrangements, and the results were checked against IGoR. In a later analysis, TCR-TCR, TCR-HLA and TCR-CMV co-occurrence was scored with hypergeometric tests, and a repertoire-size bias correction was applied to TCR pairs. In a later analysis, false discovery rates were estimated by permuting HLA or CMV assignments 20 times. In a later analysis, co-occurring TCRs were grouped with DBSCAN, and TCRdist sequence similarity was added when clustering was performed within HLA-allele-positive subsets. Repertoires with fewer than 30,000 or more than 120,000 public chains, plus five repertoires with anomalous nucleotide sharing, were excluded from co-occurrence clustering. TCRdb stores this immuneACCESS table with in-frame sequences only. Part of the clones is absent; in the studies checked, under half of the shortfall reflects unresolved V genes, and no reason is known for the rest. V and J calls and clone size are copied from that table; D and trimming were computed from the DNA. Across this sample there are around 150,000 clones, with around 65% seen only once. The ten largest clones capture 2.8% of the sample.

The V and J segments used are TRBV5-1 and TRBJ2-2, with TRBD2 matching 7 junction bases. Sequences were obtained from PBMCs. The TCR was taken from a woman between 35 and 50 years old in good health and CMV-seropositive. The nucleotides read TGCGCCAGCAGCGGAAGTCCCGGGGGAGGGACCGGGGAGCTGTTTTTT. Translated, this is CASSGSPGGGTGELFF.